These 6 T cell receptor beta chains share one sample of origin, sequenced in a study of Graves' ophthalmopathy and Graves' hyperthyroidism. Amplifying from RNA transcripts, the study obtained TCR beta CDR3 regions. Scientists carried out first-round RT-PCR using HTBI primers and then a second-round multiplex PCR. TCRdb passed the multiplex PCR reads through MiXCR, listing each CDR3 protein once. Among 210,000 or so distinct CDR3 sequences listed, over 25% were seen once. The specimen was peripheral blood. These TCRs come from a middle-aged man with Graves' ophthalmopathy.

This clonotype was observed at least ten times. This chain links TRBV19 with TRBJ2-5, with D perhaps being TRBD1 or TRBD2 (5 bases each). CDR1 is LNHDA, CDR2 SQIVND, per germline (reference sequence). V dropped 4 bases and J dropped 5 bases, with 11 bases sitting between them. The CDR3 length is 13 residues. CDR3 DNA sequence: TGTGCCAGTAGTAACCTAGAGGGGGAGACCCAGTACTTC. Translating it yields CASSNLEGETQYF. The variable domain in full, with the rest retrieved from reference TRBV19 and TRBJ2-5, is DGGITQSPKYLFRKEGQNVTLSCEQNLNHDAMYWYRQDPGQGLRLIYYSQIVNDFQKGDIAEGYSVSREKKESFPLTVTSAQKNPTAFYLCASSNLEGETQYFGPGTRLLVL.

J is TRBJ1-2 and V is TRBV6-2 or TRBV6-3; 7 nucleotides match TRBD1. In germline, CDR1 is MNHEY, CDR2 SVGEGT. The CDR3 runs 14 residues. V shed 6 bases and J 2 bases; nucleotides not matched to a gene: 6. In DNA form, the CDR3 reads TGTGCCAGCAGCACCGGGACAGAGAACTATGGCTACACCTTC. This translates into CASSTGTENYGYTF.

The DNA of the CDR3 is TGTGCCAACCAGACAGAGGGAATCTACACTGAAGCTTTCTTT. Its protein is CANQTEGIYTEAFF. The chain recombines TRBV10-3 with TRBJ1-1; the D gene is possibly TRBD1 (5 bases). The V end lost 10 bases, the J end lost 3 bases, and 18 bases lay between the germline ends. Germline V gene sequence: CDR1 ENHRY, CDR2 SYGVKD. There are 14 residues in the CDR3.

This clonotype appeared many times. The CDR3 nucleotides read TGTGCCAGCAGTGACGGGCCTAGCGGTATGAATGAGCAGTTCTTC. This encodes CASSDGPSGMNEQFF. This chain joins TRBV6-4 and TRBJ2-1, with 7 nucleotides matching TRBD2. Germline values: CDR1 MRHNA, CDR2 SNTAGT. V dropped 2 bases and J dropped 7; count of bases not matched to a gene: 8. CDR3 size: 15 residues.

This clonotype occurred many times. The chain combines TRBV7-2 with TRBJ2-2; D is ambiguous. Germline CDR1 reads SGHTA; CDR2 reads FQGNSA. The V end was cut by 1 base, the J end by 4 bases, with 4 bases between. The CDR3 runs to 13 residues. The CDR3 sequence: CASSLGPTGELFF. CDR3 sequence (DNA): TGTGCCAGCAGCTTAGGGCCCACCGGGGAGCTGTTTTTT.

This clonotype occurred a few times. The chain carries TRBV5-1 and TRBJ1-4, with D perhaps matching TRBD1 (6 bases). The CDR3 extends over 15 amino acids. The germline V gene encodes CDR1 SGHRS and CDR2 YFSETQ. The ends were cut back, 3 bases at V and 7 bases at J, with 16 bases in the middle. CDR3 in DNA: TGCGCCAGCAGCTCGAGGGGGGTGAGGAGTGAAAAACTGTTTTTT. This translates into CASSSRGVRSEKLFF.